Listed below are T cell receptor beta chains from one sample, sequenced in a study of cytomegalovirus exposure and HLA in healthy donors. The table came from immunoSEQ multiplex PCR; TCRdb's copy has only in-frame clones and leaves some out. The repertoire has 130,000 to 150,000 clones, more than 80% of them found once; the top ten carry about 6.4%. The sample taken for sequencing was PBMCs. The receptor set was obtained from a woman in her twenties or thirties in good health and CMV-seropositive. CDR3s include the opening cysteine and the closing phenylalanine or tryptophan. The order of the fields is V gene, D gene, CDR3 length, J gene, clone size, CDR3 DNA, CDR3 protein. A D gene is named only where the DNA matches it firmly. Expanded clones get a size class; other rows say once, few or many, or leave the size out.

TRBV20-1	-	11	TRBJ1-1	-	TGCAGTGCTGGGCAGGGTACTGAAGCTTTCTTT	CSAGQGTEAFF
TRBV28	-	14	TRBJ2-1	-	TGTGCCAGCAGTTTCCACAGGGTGTGGGATGAGCAGTTCTTC	CASSFHRVWDEQFF
TRBV6-6	-	16	TRBJ2-7	-	TGTGCCAGCACTCCCGCGGCGGGGTTGAGCTCCTACGAGCAGTACTTC	CASTPAAGLSSYEQYF
TRBV2	TRBD2	14	TRBJ2-1	-	TGTGCCAGCAGTGGAGCGGGAGCTGGCAATGAGCAGTTCTTC	CASSGAGAGNEQFF
TRBV6-5	TRBD1	15	TRBJ2-1	-	TGTGCCAGCAGTTCGCCCGGGACAGCCGCTAGCGAGCAGTTCTTC	CASSSPGTAASEQFF
TRBV6-4	TRBD2	15	TRBJ2-3	-	TGTGCCAGCAGCCCCGGACTAGCGAGCACAGATACGCAGTATTTT	CASSPGLASTDTQYF
TRBV9	-	16	TRBJ2-5	few	TGTGCCAGCAGCGTAGGTTCGGGGAGGAGCGGGGAGACCCAGTACTTC	CASSVGSGRSGETQYF
TRBV11-2	TRBD2	17	TRBJ2-1	-	TGTGCCAGCAGCCCTCGAGGGGCTAGCGGGGGAGGTAATGAGCAGTTCTTC	CASSPRGASGGGNEQFF
TRBV21-1	-	14	TRBJ2-5	-	TGTGCCAGCAGCATCACCGGAGACCAAGAGACCCAGTACTTC	CASSITGDQETQYF
TRBV13	-	19	TRBJ2-2	-	TGTGCCAGCAGCTCCCCTTCCCGGCAGGGCCCTTCGGTAGTTGGGGAGCTGTTTTTT	CASSSPSRQGPSVVGELFF
TRBV7-2	-	14	TRBJ1-1	few	TGTGCCAGCAGCTTAGTAGTTACCGGCACTGAAGCTTTCTTT	CASSLVVTGTEAFF
TRBV7-3	-	15	TRBJ2-3	-	TGTGCCAGCAGCTTTAGCGGATTTAGCACAGATACGCAGTATTTT	CASSFSGFSTDTQYF
TRBV4-1	-	18	TRBJ2-1	-	TGCGCCAGCAGCCAATTGGATATGGGGCTAGCGAGCTACAATGAGCAGTTCTTC	CASSQLDMGLASYNEQFF
TRBV5-6	-	11	TRBJ2-1	once	TGTGCCAGCAGCTTCGGGGTTGAGCAGTTCTTC	CASSFGVEQFF
TRBV19	-	13	TRBJ2-5	-	TGTGCCAGTAGTATGGGAGTTGGGGAGACCCAGTACTTC	CASSMGVGETQYF
TRBV11-2	TRBD2	17	TRBJ2-1	-	TGTGCCAGCAGCTTATGGGTCGGAGCGGGAGTTAGGGGTGAGCAGTTCTTC	CASSLWVGAGVRGEQFF
TRBV28	TRBD1	14	TRBJ2-4	once	TGTGCCAGCAGTCAAGGGGGCGCCGGAAACATTCAGTACTTC	CASSQGGAGNIQYF
TRBV7-9	TRBD1	12	TRBJ2-1	-	TGTGCCAGCAGCAATATACGGACAGGAGCGTTCTTC	CASSNIRTGAFF
TRBV19	TRBD1	15	TRBJ1-2	-	TGTGCCAGTAGTTCGGGACAGGGGGGTCGCTATGGCTACACCTTC	CASSSGQGGRYGYTF
TRBV4-1	-	14	TRBJ1-2	-	TGCGCCAGCAGCCGAACAACAGGATTATATGGCTACACCTTC	CASSRTTGLYGYTF
TRBV5-6	TRBD2	14	TRBJ2-1	-	TGTGCCAGCAGCTCTAGCGGGGAACTCAATGAGCAGTTCTTC	CASSSSGELNEQFF
TRBV21-1	-	16	TRBJ2-7	-	TGTGCCAGCAGCAAAGAAGGACAGGGAGGGACCTACGAGCAGTACTTC	CASSKEGQGGTYEQYF
TRBV11-2	-	14	TRBJ1-3	-	TGTGCCAGCAGCTTAGTTTTAGAAGGAAACACCATATATTTT	CASSLVLEGNTIYF
TRBV29-1	-	14	TRBJ1-5	few	TGCAGCGTTGCTGATGGGGCCCGGGGGCAGCCCCAGCATTTT	CSVADGARGQPQHF
TRBV11-2	TRBD1	14	TRBJ2-7	-	TGTGCCAGCAGCCGGGACAGGGAATCCTACGAGCAGTACTTC	CASSRDRESYEQYF
TRBV6-5	-	13	TRBJ1-2	-	TGTGCCAGCAGTCCGGGGGGGGGCAATGGCTACACCTTC	CASSPGGGNGYTF
TRBV5-1	-	15	TRBJ2-1	-	TGCGCCAGCAGCTTGGCACCAGGGGGGTACAATGAGCAGTTCTTC	CASSLAPGGYNEQFF
TRBV28	-	15	TRBJ1-5	-	TGTGCCAGCAGTTCCCAGCGGGGGGAGGTTCAGCCCCAGCATTTT	CASSSQRGEVQPQHF
TRBV7-9	-	15	TRBJ2-7	-	TGTGCCAGCAGCTTCGGGGCGGGGCCTACCTACGAGCAGTACTTC	CASSFGAGPTYEQYF
TRBV5-1	TRBD2	15	TRBJ2-5	-	TGCGCCAGCAGCTTGGTGGTAGCGGGGTCAGAGACCCAGTACTTC	CASSLVVAGSETQYF
TRBV7-9	TRBD1	15	TRBJ1-1	-	TGTGCCAGCAGCCCCTTAGGACAGGGGGACACTGAAGCTTTCTTT	CASSPLGQGDTEAFF
TRBV27	-	15	TRBJ2-2	-	TGTGCCAGCAGCTTTGACAGGACGAACACCGGGGAGCTGTTTTTT	CASSFDRTNTGELFF
TRBV7-8	-	15	TRBJ1-2	-	TGTGCCAGCAGCTTGAGGGTAGAGACCAGGGGTGGCTACACCTTC	CASSLRVETRGGYTF
TRBV28	TRBD2	14	TRBJ2-7	-	TGTGCCAGCAGTTTCGGGAGGAACTCCTACGAGCAGTACTTC	CASSFGRNSYEQYF
TRBV19	-	15	TRBJ1-3	few	TGTGCCAGTAGCCCGGACCCGGGAGGTGGAAACACCATATATTTT	CASSPDPGGGNTIYF
TRBV10-1	TRBD2	15	TRBJ2-1	-	TGCGCCAGCAGTAGCGGGAGAGGTTTTTGGGAGGAGCAGTTCTTC	CASSSGRGFWEEQFF
TRBV27	TRBD2	15	TRBJ2-3	once	TGTGCCAGCAGTTTAACTAGCGCCTACACAGATACGCAGTATTTT	CASSLTSAYTDTQYF
TRBV9	TRBD2	16	TRBJ2-3	-	TGTGCCAGCAGCGAATCCTGGACTAGCGGCACAGATACGCAGTATTTT	CASSESWTSGTDTQYF
TRBV15	TRBD1	16	TRBJ1-5	-	TGTGCCACCAGCAGAGGCCGGGACAGCCAACTTCAGCCCCAGCATTTT	CATSRGRDSQLQPQHF
TRBV28	TRBD2	17	TRBJ2-2	-	TGTGCCAGCAGTTTCCCTTTTAGCGGGAAGAACACCGGGGAGCTGTTTTTT	CASSFPFSGKNTGELFF
TRBV2	TRBD1	16	TRBJ2-3	-	TGTGCCAGCAAGGTCTCTGGGACAGGGAACACAGATACGCAGTATTTT	CASKVSGTGNTDTQYF
TRBV29-1	-	15	TRBJ1-2	-	TGCAGCGTTGAAGGAGAAGAGGGAACCGACTATGGCTACACCTTC	CSVEGEEGTDYGYTF
TRBV10-1	TRBD1	13	TRBJ2-1	-	TGCGCCAGCAGTCCCGGGACAGCGAATGAGCAGTTCTTC	CASSPGTANEQFF
TRBV6-5	-	13	TRBJ2-7	-	TGTGCCAGTACCCCGGGCCCCAGGGGAGAGCAGTACTTC	CASTPGPRGEQYF
TRBV7-6	TRBD2	14	TRBJ2-1	-	TGTGCCAGCAGCCGTACTAGCGGGACCAATGAGCAGTTCTTC	CASSRTSGTNEQFF